The clone carrying this TCR beta chain was seen just once. What it binds is unknown. The memory gate held CD4+ cells that were not CD45RA+CCR7+CD95- naive cells, over 95% pure. CD4 and CD14 magnetic microbeads positively selected total CD4+ T cells and monocytes. The data belong to a study of human CD4 T cells and Enterobacteriaceae. Deep-level sequencing, detecting one cell in 200,000, covered ex vivo memory CD4+. Repertoires were generated with immunoSEQ multiplex PCR, while TCRdb's copy carries only in-frame clones and drops some. The sample lists 27,000 or so clones, around 80% occurring once. The CDR3 is 14 residues long. CDR1 MDHEN and CDR2 SYDVKM come from the germline V gene. Between the trimmed V and J ends, which lost 6 bases and 6 bases, there was a span of 18 bases. The study's findings and limits: Only same-donor CFSE-low culture sequences were used to infer reactivity.

The sequence came from a human donor in good health. V gene TRBV28 combines with J gene TRBJ2-7; D may be TRBD1 (6 bases). The material sequenced was memory CD4+ T cells from blood. The CDR3 DNA sequence: TGTGCCAGCAGACCCAGTTTAAGGACAGCCGAGCAGTACTTC. Translating gives CASRPSLRTAEQYF. The full variable domain, in which reference TRBV28 and TRBJ2-7 provide the parts outside the CDR3, is DVKVTQSSRYLVKRTGEKVFLECVQDMDHENMFWYRQDPGLGLRLIYFSYDVKMKEKGDIPEGYSVSREKKERFSLILESASTNQTSMYLCASRPSLRTAEQYFGPGTRLTVT.